This T cell receptor (beta chain) was found in a study of cytomegalovirus exposure and HLA in healthy donors. Turning to the study itself: An early release of data contained tens of millions of unique TCRs, which came from HLA-typed donors.

In the PCR, 60 Vbeta and 13 Jbeta primers were used. Libraries were prepared by immunoSEQ multiplex PCR; TCRdb keeps only in-frame clonotypes and omits some of them. The sample records tens of thousands of clones, 70% to 75% being singletons. A remark on this clone: Its antigen is not known.

Germline CDR1 is SGHNT and CDR2 is YYREEE (reference sequence). CDR3 length equals 16 residues. The V end was cut by 3 bases, the J end by 2 bases, with 17 bases between. Study conclusions and caveats: TCR beta chains numbering some 150 were designated cytomegalovirus-associated. A further, later analysis showed that HLA-associated TCR beta chains (compared with equally common others) were more clonally expanded. For TCR beta chains, V- and J-gene trimming was later linked to a missense DCLRE1C variant.

The sequence came from a woman aged 30 to 39 in good health and CMV-seropositive. The chain carries TRBV5-4 and TRBJ1-1; a weak D match, TRBD1 (5 bases). Sequencing input: PBMCs. The DNA for the CDR3 is TGTGCCAGCAGCTCGCAAAACAGGTTGGTAAACACTGAAGCTTTCTTT. Its protein product is CASSSQNRLVNTEAFF.